These 10 T cell receptor beta chains share one sample of origin, sequenced in a study of CXCR3-negative and CXCR3-positive naive CD8 T cells. Points from the study as a whole: Naive cells with CXCR3 showed TRB CDR3s that were more hydrophobic than those in CXCR3-negative naive cells.

The authors made the TRB cDNA libraries by 5' RACE using UMI labels. From its re-call of the 5' RACE reads, TCRdb lists each CDR3 protein once, without DNA. Its table records about 150,000 distinct CDR3 sequences. These receptors' antigens are unknown. The sample was naive CXCR3+ CD8+ T cells from blood. The subset is: CD45RO-CCR7+CD27+CD95- naive CD8+ T cells expressing CXCR3 (TNR3+). These receptors all stem from a human donor in good health. Some clones in this sample may be carry-over from other donors' samples.

The chain combines TRBV28 with TRBJ2-5; TCRdb names TRBD2, which stays unverified in the absence of DNA. The CDR3 loop spans 14 amino acids. Germline V gives CDR1 MDHEN, CDR2 SYDVKM. The CDR3: CASSLLAGLMPQYF.

The V call is TRBV9, the J call TRBJ2-5; the D call of TRBD1 rests on TCRdb alone, since no DNA is present to check it. The CDR3 loop spans 18 amino acids. Germline-derived CDR1 and CDR2 are SGDLS and YYNGEE. CDR3 protein: CASSAPRYGTGYGETQYF.

V usage is TRBV7-2 and J usage is TRBJ2-2; as DNA is missing, the TRBD1 call by TCRdb cannot be tested. There are 15 residues in the CDR3. From germline, CDR1 is SGHTA and CDR2 FQGNSA. This CDR3 is CASSYRGQDTGELFF.

V gene TRBV29-1 combines with J gene TRBJ1-1; the D call from TCRdb, TRBD1, cannot be confirmed without DNA. This CDR3 is 11 amino acids long. Germline assignment: CDR1 SQVTM and CDR2 ANQGSEA. The chain's CDR3 is CSVDRGTEAFF.

The chain joins TRBV5-1 to TRBJ2-5; the TRBD2 assignment by TCRdb is unverifiable without DNA. This CDR3 region has 18 residues. CDR1 is SGHRS and CDR2 is YFSETQ in the germline V gene. This CDR3 reads CASSSLLGLAALQETQYF.

J is TRBJ2-5 and V is TRBV7-3; the TRBD1 assignment by TCRdb is unverifiable without DNA. CDR1 is SGHTA, CDR2 FQGTGA, per germline. The CDR3 length is 13 residues. CDR3 sequence reads: CASSQGQGETQYF.

The chain recombines TRBV29-1 with TRBJ2-1; TCRdb's D call, TRBD1, is unchecked because there is no DNA. This CDR3 has 18 amino acids. The germline CDR1 and CDR2 sequences are SQVTM and ANQGSEA. This chain's CDR3 is CSVEDPPRGGATYNEEFF.

This CDR3 is CASSFIGNTEAFF. V gene TRBV28 combines with J gene TRBJ1-1. The CDR3 has 13 amino acids. Germline V CDR1 and CDR2: MDHEN, SYDVKM.

V usage is TRBV28 and J usage is TRBJ2-7; TCRdb's assignment of TRBD1 cannot be checked, as there is no DNA. The CDR3 spans 15 residues. Germline V lookup: CDR1 MDHEN, CDR2 SYDVKM. The CDR3 loop reads CASSSRQGGGYEQYF.

The V gene is TRBV18, the J gene TRBJ2-6. The germline CDR1 and CDR2 sequences are KGHSH and LQKENI. The CDR3 length is 19 residues. The CDR3 spells CASSSHPNFVRSGANVLTF.